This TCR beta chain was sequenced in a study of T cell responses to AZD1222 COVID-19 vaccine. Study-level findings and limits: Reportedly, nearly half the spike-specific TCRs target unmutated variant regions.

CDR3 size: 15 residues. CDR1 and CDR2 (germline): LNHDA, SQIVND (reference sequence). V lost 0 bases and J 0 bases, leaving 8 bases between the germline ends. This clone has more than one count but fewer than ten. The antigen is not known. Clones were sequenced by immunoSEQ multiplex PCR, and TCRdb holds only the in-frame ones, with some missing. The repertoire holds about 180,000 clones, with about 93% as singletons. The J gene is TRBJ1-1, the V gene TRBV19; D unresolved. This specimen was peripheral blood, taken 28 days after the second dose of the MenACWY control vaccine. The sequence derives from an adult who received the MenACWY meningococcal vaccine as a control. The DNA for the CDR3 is TGTGCCAGTAGTATAGATGCGAGAGTGAACACTGAAGCTTTCTTT. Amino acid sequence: CASSIDARVNTEAFF.